This T cell receptor (beta chain) came from a study of blood T cell repertoires in COVID-19 (dated by TCRdb to about 2020). Some background on the complete study: Samples covering the acute and convalescent phases of COVID-19 were provided by collaborators in the United States, Italy and Spain. The prospective study material was composed of cDNA or gDNA derived from T cells, B-cell-depleted T cells, or PBMCs. Subjects who had been exposed to COVID-19, were actively infected with it, or had recovered from it provided the deeply sampled blood TCRbeta repertoires that made up the dataset. The repertoires were released in a freely available public database meant as a resource for research on the immune response to SARS-CoV-2. Samples were obtained from the ongoing ImmuneRACE study (first 160 participants) and from 1,200 or so subjects provided by 6 global collaborators. Sample metadata almost always included a de-identified subject ID, COVID-19 status, age in years and sex. Where available, HLA class I and class II types were taken from metadata supplied by the sample provider and were not determined by assay-based typing. What the authors observed across the whole study: The quantity of clinical and demographic metadata differed by source and by participant and was supplied without curation.

A note on this clone: There is no known antigen for this receptor. Base-call qualities are not available, and no considerably larger clone is one nucleotide away.

The germline V gene specifies SGDLS as CDR1 and YYNGEE as CDR2. The germline ends are 11 bases apart after V is trimmed by 0 bases and J by 7 bases. The CDR3 goes from the cysteine to the phenylalanine over 15 residues. Left in the record is the CDR3 DNA by itself, 45 bases read in frame from the first base. TCRbeta CDR3 regions were amplified from genomic DNA by means of the immunoSEQ Assay, a bias-controlled multiplex PCR. In the paper's pipeline: Nucleated cell counts per sample were estimated from amplification of reference gene primers within the assay. To quantify the absolute abundance of each unique TCRbeta CDR3 rearrangement, sequence reads were collapsed and filtered. For each sample, productive Simpson clonality was calculated as the square root of Simpson's diversity index over productive rearrangements. This is the immuneACCESS table as TCRdb keeps it, with only in-frame sequences that have V and J called. A part of the clones is gone; compared with another copy, unresolved V genes explain less than half, and the rest is unexplained. Clone size and V and J calls were adopted from that table, with D and trimming inferred from the DNA. The sample has roughly 23,000 clones on record, around 91% of them singletons. The ten largest clones add up to about 2.5% of the sample.

Whole blood was collected in K2EDTA tubes by collaborating institutions according to the institutions' own protocols. Collaborator samples were shipped for TCRbeta analysis as frozen whole blood, isolated PBMCs, or DNA extracted from either sample type. The source is a man aged 65-85 years with acute or convalescent COVID-19. The sequencing sample was made of peripheral blood. In this chain, TRBV9 is recombined with TRBJ1-6; there is no confident call for the D gene. The bases are TGTGCCAGCAGCGTAGACGGGGAGGGAAATTCACCCCTCCACTTT. Its translation reads: CASSVDGEGNSPLHF.